This entry lists 22 T cell receptor beta chains sequenced from one sample in a study of CD8+ T cells in alopecia areata. The treatment was: oral pan-JAK inhibitor, 5-10 mg twice daily. Extraction and reverse transcription of RNA yielded cDNA as the sequencing template. The data were produced by immunoSEQ multiplex PCR, yet TCRdb's version contains in-frame clones alone and is incomplete. This table holds roughly 190,000 clones, approximately 61% found once. Sequencing used CD4+ T cells sorted from blood, obtained at week 24, from a patient treated with tofacitinib. The receptors stem from a human donor with alopecia areata.

The chain is built from TRBV11-2 and TRBJ1-2; 7 nucleotides align to TRBD1. After removal of 8 bases from V and 7 bases from J, the junction contained 7 bases not matched to a gene. The length of the CDR3 is 12 residues. Germline-derived CDR1 and CDR2 are SGHAT and FQNNGV. The CDR3 DNA sequence: TGTGCCAGCGGACACAGGGGAGGTGGCTACACCTTC. Translation gives CASGHRGGGYTF.

V is TRBV5-1 and J is TRBJ2-3; the match to TRBD2 covers 10 bases. CDR1 and CDR2 from the germline V gene are SGHRS and YFSETQ. The junction had 8 bases not matched to a gene; V was cut back by 4 bases and J by 3 bases. The length of the CDR3 is 16 residues. In DNA form, the CDR3 reads TGCGCCAGCAGCAACGGACTAGCGGATTCTACAGATACGCAGTATTTT. Translated: CASSNGLADSTDTQYF.

This clone was counted only a few times. The chain uses TRBV6-5 and TRBJ2-7, with 9 bases matching TRBD1. Germline V gene lookup returns CDR1 MNHEY and CDR2 SVGAGI. The CDR3 runs 16 residues. Trimming removed 4 bases from V and 2 bases from J; junction bases left unmatched: 9. This CDR3 reads CASSSQRDRVTYEQYF. For the CDR3, the DNA is TGTGCCAGCAGTTCTCAACGGGACAGGGTAACCTACGAGCAGTACTTC.

About this clone: The identical CDR3 is also encoded by other nucleotide sequences in the sample. The chain couples TRBV27 to TRBJ2-2; D is unresolved. The CDR3 contains 12 residues. The germline V and J ends were trimmed by 1 base and 6 bases, with 3 bases remaining between them. Per the germline V gene, CDR1 is MNHEY and CDR2 is SMNVEV (reference sequence). The DNA of the CDR3 is TGTGCCAGCAGTTTATATCCCGGGGAGCTGTTTTTT. Amino acid sequence: CASSLYPGELFF.

This CDR3 reads CASSPVGQEDEQYF. The CDR3 DNA reads TGCGCCAGCAGCCCCGTGGGACAGGAGGACGAGCAGTACTTC. V and J are TRBV5-1 and TRBJ2-7; TRBD1 agrees at 8 bases. The V and J ends lost 4 bases and 5 bases, in that order; junction bases with no gene match: 8. From germline, CDR1 is SGHRS and CDR2 YFSETQ. The CDR3 extends over 14 amino acids.

The CDR3 region is CAWRRQNYEQYF. The DNA of the CDR3 is TGTGCCTGGAGACGGCAGAACTACGAGCAGTACTTC. The rearrangement uses TRBV30 and TRBJ2-7, with no clear D. The germline gives CDR1 GTSNPN, CDR2 SVGIG (reference sequence). The CDR3 runs to 12 residues. V shed 3 bases and J shed 3 bases, with 9 bases lying between them. Full variable domain (outside the CDR3, taken from reference TRBV30 and TRBJ2-7): SQTIHQWPATLVQPVGSPLSLECTVEGTSNPNLYWYRQAAGRGLQLLFYSVGIGQISSEVPQNLSASRPQDRQFILSSKKLLLSDSGFYLCAWRRQNYEQYFGPGTRLTVT.

The V and J genes are TRBV9 and TRBJ1-2; no clear D gene. V dropped 1 base and J dropped 6 bases, with 19 bases sitting between them. The CDR3 is 16 residues long. Germline V gene lookup returns CDR1 SGDLS and CDR2 YYNGEE. CDR3 loop: CASSVRVDLGSNGYTF. The CDR3 nucleotides are TGTGCCAGCAGCGTAAGGGTCGATTTGGGTTCTAATGGCTACACCTTC.

The chain employs TRBV2 and TRBJ2-7; 9 bases align to TRBD1. The V segment lost 4 bases and the J segment 2 bases; nucleotides outside the gene matches: 3. CDR1 is SNHLY, CDR2 FYNNEI, per germline. The CDR3 loop spans 14 amino acids. CDR3 protein: CASSGQGGPYEQYF. CDR3 DNA sequence: TGTGCCAGCAGTGGACAGGGGGGACCCTACGAGCAGTACTTC.

The gene calls are TRBV7-2 and TRBJ2-5; tentative D call: TRBD1 (7 bases). The V and J ends lost 1 base and 4 bases respectively, with 13 bases between them. The CDR3 covers 15 residues. In germline, CDR1 is SGHTA, CDR2 FQGNSA. The CDR3 protein is CASSLVRGAGETQYF. The CDR3 nucleotides read TGTGCCAGCAGCTTAGTCAGGGGGGCAGGAGAGACCCAGTACTTC.

This chain connects TRBV4-1 to TRBJ2-3; TRBD2 is a possible D gene (5 bases). Per germline, CDR1 MGHRA and CDR2 YSYEKL. With 0 bases removed from V and 1 base from J, the gap between germline ends came to 8 bases. The CDR3 contains 15 residues. As DNA, the CDR3 is TGCGCCAGCAGCCAAGAGGCAGCGGGCACAGATACGCAGTATTTT. Amino acids: CASSQEAAGTDTQYF.

The chain has TRBV5-1 and TRBJ2-4; maybe TRBD2 (6 bases). The CDR3 loop spans 14 amino acids. Deletions cut 4 bases from V and 0 bases from J, with 8 bases between. Germline values: CDR1 SGHRS, CDR2 YFSETQ. CDR3: CASSGTSAKNIQYF. CDR3 coding DNA: TGCGCCAGCAGCGGGACTTCAGCCAAAAACATTCAGTACTTC.

V and J are TRBV2 and TRBJ1-6; D call uncertain. Trimming took off 11 bases at V and 9 bases at J, with 14 bases between the two ends. This CDR3 has 12 residues. Germline V gene data show CDR1 as SNHLY and CDR2 as FYNNEI. The CDR3 coding sequence is TGTGCCCGACGAGACGGGCTTTCACCCCTCCACTTT. It specifies CARRDGLSPLHF.

This rearrangement joins TRBV23-1 to TRBJ1-4, with TRBD1 matching over 9 bases. TRBV23-1 is an ORF, with its function uncertain. The trim removed 3 bases at V and 8 bases at J, leaving 10 bases unmatched. The CDR3 is 16 amino acids. The CDR3 here is CASSHHPGQGNEKLFF. CDR3 DNA sequence: TGCGCCAGCAGTCATCATCCGGGACAGGGCAACGAAAAACTGTTTTTT.

Only a few counts were recorded for this clone. V usage is TRBV27 and J usage is TRBJ1-2; D might be TRBD1 (6 bases). Trimming removed 5 bases at V and 8 bases at J, with 15 bases between. The CDR3 is 13 residues long. CDR1 is MNHEY, CDR2 SMNVEV, per germline (reference sequence). In DNA form, the CDR3 reads TGTGCCAGCAGTCCCCAAGGACAGTTAGGCTACACCTTC. Its translation: CASSPQGQLGYTF.

The V call is TRBV15, the J call TRBJ1-5; 8 bases line up with TRBD1. Germline trimming cut 1 base from V and 12 bases from J; bases unmatched to any gene: 11. This CDR3 region has 15 residues. The V gene's germline CDR1 is LNHNV and CDR2 YYDKDF (reference sequence). CDR3 region: CATSRGMGQETIQHF. Here the CDR3 DNA reads TGTGCCACCAGCAGAGGTATGGGACAGGAGACCATCCAGCATTTT.

This chain connects TRBV25-1 to TRBJ2-7; TRBD2 agrees at 12 bases. The V segment lost 3 bases and the J segment 2 bases; nucleotides outside the gene matches: 2. Per germline, CDR1 MGHDK and CDR2 SYGVNS. The CDR3 runs 15 residues. This CDR3 reads CASSETSGGPYEQYF. The CDR3, as DNA: TGTGCCAGCAGTGAGACTAGCGGGGGACCCTACGAGCAGTACTTC.

The chain is built from TRBV27 and TRBJ1-2, with 9 bases fitting TRBD1. CDR3 length: 16 amino acids. V dropped 5 bases and J dropped 1; count of bases not matched to a gene: 8. Germline V gene sequence: CDR1 MNHEY, CDR2 SMNVEV (reference sequence). The chain's CDR3 is CASSANLDRGNYGYTF. Here the CDR3 DNA reads TGTGCCAGCAGTGCGAACTTGGACAGGGGTAACTATGGCTACACCTTC.

J is TRBJ2-3 and V is TRBV7-6, with D unresolved. Germline values: CDR1 SGHVS, CDR2 FNYEAQ. V lost 5 bases and J lost 10, with 13 bases in between. The CDR3 totals 12 residues. The CDR3 loop is CASSGPLDAQYF. The CDR3 DNA reads as TGTGCCAGCAGCGGGCCACTCGATGCGCAGTATTTT.

The CDR3 here is CASSQVAGGGNQPQHF. DNA of the CDR3: TGCGCCAGCAGCCAAGTAGCCGGGGGCGGCAATCAGCCCCAGCATTTT. The chain recombines TRBV4-3 with TRBJ1-5; a weak D match, TRBD1 (6 bases). Germline loops: CDR1 LGHNA, CDR2 YSLEER. The CDR3 has 16 residues. The ends were cut back, 1 base at V and 2 bases at J, with 12 bases in the middle.

This clone was seen only a few times. This chain uses TRBV30 with TRBJ1-2; TRBD1 might be the D (5 bases). Germline lookup yields CDR1 GTSNPN and CDR2 SVGIG (reference sequence). This CDR3 region has 12 residues. The germline V and J ends were trimmed by 5 bases and 5 bases, with 12 bases remaining between them. The CDR3 here is CAWGHIGYGYTF. CDR3 bases: TGTGCCTGGGGACACATCGGGTATGGCTACACCTTC.

This clone was counted between two and nine times. This rearrangement joins TRBV18 to TRBJ2-2, with 8 nucleotides matching TRBD2. Unmatched junction bases numbered 3, after V lost 0 bases and J lost 0 bases. CDR1 is KGHSH and CDR2 is LQKENI in the germline V gene. This CDR3 spans 17 amino acids. The CDR3 bases are TGTGCCAGCTCACCACCGACGGGGGGGACGAACACCGGGGAGCTGTTTTTT. Its protein product is CASSPPTGGTNTGELFF.

The chain recombines TRBV2 with TRBJ2-1; 15 bases are shared with TRBD2. Trimming took 7 bases from V and 6 from J; bases not matched to a gene: 10. CDR1 is SNHLY and CDR2 is FYNNEI in the germline V gene. This CDR3 contains 17 residues. The CDR3 DNA sequence: TGTGCCAGCAAAGGCGACCGGGGACTAGCGGGGGGCAATGAGCAGTTCTTC. This gives the protein CASKGDRGLAGGNEQFF.